This passage covers 28 T cell receptor beta chains from one sample sequenced in a study of CD8+CD57+ T cells in acquired aplastic anemia. Those patients picked for sequencing had displayed CD8+CD57+ cell expansion on flow cytometry. Both TCR beta VDJ combination and CDR3 sequence profiling were carried out. Genomic DNA was the template for this profiling. TCRdb ran MiXCR on the reads and lists one entry per CDR3 protein. The sample has a few hundred thousand distinct CDR3 sequences, about 80% seen once. Input material: sorted CD4+, CD8+, or CD8+CD57+ T cells (not recorded which) from PBMCs. The receptors stem from a human donor with aplastic anemia.

This clonotype was detected once. The junction does not match germline at one end; this may be a read error. V is TRBV2 and J is TRBJ2-5; perhaps TRBD2 as D (5 bases). The CDR3 totals 14 residues. Germline CDR1 SNHLY, CDR2 FYNNEI. As DNA, the CDR3 is TGTGCCAGCGGCAGAGGGAGCGAGCAAGAGCCCCAGTACTTC. Encoded protein: CASGRGSEQEPQYF.

V and J are TRBV9 and TRBJ1-2; D gene unclear. Germline CDR1 and CDR2: SGDLS and YYNGEE. V was trimmed by 3 bases and J by 9 bases, leaving 24 bases between them. The CDR3 loop spans 16 amino acids. CDR3 DNA sequence: TGTGCCAGCAGCGCAGGAGTATTCTCCAATGAGCAGTGCTACACCTTC. It translates to CASSAGVFSNEQCYTF.

CDR3 region: CASSRQGASSYEQYF. Written as DNA, the CDR3 is TGTGCCAGCAGCAGACAGGGGGCTTCCTCCTACGAGCAGTACTTC. The chain couples TRBV7-9 to TRBJ2-7, with TRBD1 matching over 10 bases. This CDR3 is built from 15 residues. CDR1 is SEHNR and CDR2 is FQNEAQ in the germline V gene (reference sequence). Unmatched junction bases numbered 4, after V lost 5 bases and J lost 0 bases.

V usage is TRBV7-9 and J usage is TRBJ2-7; D might be TRBD1 (5 bases). Trimming stripped 4 bases from V and 0 bases from J, with 16 bases between. Germline lookup yields CDR1 SEHNR and CDR2 FQNEAQ (reference sequence). The CDR3 is 16 amino acids. CDR3 DNA: TGTGCCAGCAGCTCAACGGATTGGGGCGGCTCCTACGAGCAGTACTTC. Amino acid sequence: CASSSTDWGGSYEQYF.

As regards this clonotype: In this CDR3 the conserved last residue, phenylalanine or tryptophan, is missing, so a read error is likely. Because the CDR3's place on the DNA is in doubt, the DNA is left out and the CDR3 is given as listed by TCRdb. The V call is TRBV2, the J call TRBJ1-5. The CDR3 is 15 amino acids long, termini counted. From germline, CDR1 is SNHLY and CDR2 FYNNEI. The CDR3 loop reads CASRVGVSDNQPLHP.

The chain is built from TRBV5-8 and TRBJ1-1; D gene uncertain. The CDR3 has 15 amino acids. Germline V gives CDR1 SGHTS, CDR2 YDEGEE. Between the trimmed V and J ends, which lost 4 bases and 0 bases, there was a span of 13 bases. CDR3 nucleotide sequence: TGTGCCAGCAGCCCCACTAGGAATATGAACACTGAAGCTTTCTTT. Its translation is CASSPTRNMNTEAFF.

V and J are TRBV7-9 and TRBJ1-1; the D gene is possibly TRBD1 (6 bases). Germline V gene data show CDR1 as SEHNR and CDR2 as FQNEAQ (reference sequence). The V end was cut by 5 bases, the J end by 1 base, with 14 bases between. This CDR3 has 15 residues. The CDR3 DNA follows: TGTGCCAGCAGCCTCACAGGGAGTCCGAACACTGAAGCTTTCTTT. This codes for CASSLTGSPNTEAFF.

The rearrangement links TRBV9 to TRBJ2-7; D remains ambiguous. The CDR3 runs 13 residues. Germline V gene sequence: CDR1 SGDLS, CDR2 YYNGEE. V lost 4 bases and J lost 6, with 14 bases in between. The CDR3 here is CASSLGPLCEQYV. The CDR3 coding sequence is TGTGCCAGCAGCTTAGGCCCGCTCTGCGAGCAGTACGTC.

The chain recombines TRBV12-3 or TRBV12-4 with TRBJ1-3, with 7 nucleotides matching TRBD1. With V trimmed by 6 bases and J by 5 bases, 4 bases remained unmatched. This CDR3 is 13 amino acids long. In nucleotides, the CDR3 is TGTGCCAGCAGCTCGACAGGGAGAAACACCATATATTTT. Its translation is CASSSTGRNTIYF.

The chain recombines TRBV7-8 with TRBJ1-6; D is unclear. With 0 bases removed from V and 17 bases from J, the gap between germline ends came to 20 bases. Looked up from germline, CDR1 is SGHVS and CDR2 is FQNEAQ. The CDR3 runs to 15 residues. The CDR3 sequence is CASSLAGGADSPFHF. The CDR3 region has the DNA TGTGCCAGCAGCTTAGCGGGAGGTGCGGATTCGCCGTTCCACTTT. Variable domain in full (rest from reference TRBV7-8 and TRBJ1-6): GAGVSQSPRYKVAKRGQDVALRCDPISGHVSLFWYQQALGQGPEFLTYFQNEAQLDKSGLPSDRFFAERPEGSVSTLKIQRTQQEDSAVYLCASSLAGGADSPFHFGNGTRLTVT.

The chain has TRBV7-2 and TRBJ2-7; 10 bases are a match to TRBD1. V shed 3 bases, J shed 3 bases, and the junction held 14 bases outside the gene matches. The CDR3 runs 18 residues. Germline-derived CDR1 and CDR2 are SGHTA and FQGNSA. CDR3 amino acids: CASSLTGGGAYGYYEQYV. The CDR3 coding sequence is TGTGCCAGCAGCTTGACAGGGGGCGGGGCCTATGGCTACTACGAGCAGTACGTC.

Concerning this clonotype itself: This is likely a read error, given that the CDR3 carries no conserved phenylalanine or tryptophan at its end. The gene calls are TRBV9 and TRBJ2-3, with D possibly matching TRBD1 (6 bases). The J call may be mistaken, given a closer DNA end match to TRBJ1-5. This CDR3 spans 14 amino acids. Germline CDR1 reads SGDLS; CDR2 reads YYNGEE. CDR3 nucleotides: TGTGCCAGCAGCGTAGGGGGGGCCTCCGACAATCAGCATTCT. This translates into CASSVGGASDNQHS.

In regard to this clonotype: The limits of the CDR3 on the DNA are not certain, so only TCRdb's listed CDR3 is given. This chain links TRBV9 with TRBJ1-5. CDR1 and CDR2 (germline): SGDLS, YYNGEE. The CDR3 region is 16 residues in length, termini included. Here the CDR3 reads CASSVGSDTQYFAQHF.

On this clonotype: The conserved closing phenylalanine or tryptophan is absent in this CDR3, likely reflecting a read error. No DNA is shown, since the ends of the CDR3 on it are uncertain; the CDR3 is the one TCRdb lists. The genes are TRBV7-8 and TRBJ2-1; TRBD1, the table's D call, lacks a check against the DNA. The CDR3 comprises 13 residues, both ends counted. Germline assignment: CDR1 SGHVS and CDR2 FQNEAQ. The CDR3 spells CASSAGGGHDPQY.

This rearrangement joins TRBV19 to TRBJ1-2; 9 bases are a match to TRBD1. The trim removed 4 bases at V and 6 bases at J, leaving 9 bases unmatched. The CDR3 contains 15 residues. The germline CDR1 and CDR2 sequences are LNHDA and SQIVND (reference sequence). CDR3 nucleotides: TGTGCCAGTAGTAAATCCCCGGGGACAGGGCATGGCTACACCTTC. Its translation: CASSKSPGTGHGYTF.

This chain connects TRBV9 to TRBJ1-1; D gene ambiguous. V was trimmed by 0 bases and J by 12 bases, leaving 21 bases between them. From germline, CDR1 is SGDLS and CDR2 YYNGEE. The CDR3 runs 15 residues. CDR3 loop: CASSVVDSPISDPFF. The CDR3 DNA is TGTGCCAGCAGCGTAGTGGACTCACCGATTTCAGACCCTTTCTTT.

Worth noting for this clonotype: At one of its ends the junction is not consistent with the germline gene, which may arise from a read error. This sequence joins TRBV5-1 and TRBJ1-6; no reliable D call. The CDR3 covers 16 residues. Germline CDR1 SGHRS, CDR2 YFSETQ. For the CDR3, the DNA is TGTGCCAGCAGCATCGGGAAGGGCGGCTATAATTCACCCCTCCACTTT. This codes for CASSIGKGGYNSPLHF.

This clonotype was counted a single time. The chain uses TRBV11-1 and TRBJ2-6; D unclear. Germline CDR1 is SGHAT and CDR2 is FQDESV (reference sequence). V was clipped by 6 bases and J by 1 base, with 10 bases between them. The CDR3 is made up of 15 amino acids. The DNA of the CDR3 is TGTGCCAGCAGTCCGCATGGGTCTGGGGCCAACGTCCTGACTTTC. As protein: CASSPHGSGANVLTF.

This clonotype was detected once. V gene TRBV5-1 combines with J gene TRBJ2-7; no firm D call. The CDR3 totals 13 residues. Germline CDR1 is SGHRS and CDR2 is YFSETQ. The V and J ends lost 4 bases and 6 bases respectively, with 14 bases between them. CDR3 DNA: TGCGCCAGCAGCATGGACGGGCCGTCCGAGCAGTACGTC. This sequence encodes CASSMDGPSEQYV.

The rearrangement uses TRBV9 and TRBJ2-3, with D possibly being TRBD1 (7 bases). Trimming left V 7 bases short and J 12 bases short, with 24 bases between. CDR1 is SGDLS, CDR2 YYNGEE, per germline. The CDR3 is made up of 14 amino acids. This CDR3 reads CASGGTAHGAVQYF. The CDR3 coding sequence is TGTGCCAGCGGCGGGACAGCACATGGAGCAGTACAGTATTTT.

This chain uses TRBV5-1 with TRBJ2-2; D is possibly TRBD1 or TRBD2 (5 bases each). V lost 2 bases, J lost 15 bases, and 14 bases lay in between. This CDR3 region has 12 residues. From germline, CDR1 is SGHRS and CDR2 YFSETQ. The CDR3 region is CASSLQPGAMFF. DNA of the CDR3: TGCGCCAGCAGCTTACAACCCGGGGCGATGTTTTTT.

The rearrangement links TRBV7-8 to TRBJ2-3, with D perhaps being TRBD1 or TRBD2 (6 bases each). CDR1 and CDR2 (germline): SGHVS, FQNEAQ. V lost 5 bases, J lost 8 bases, and 20 bases lay in between. This CDR3 spans 15 amino acids. CDR3 nucleotide sequence: TGTGCCAGCAGCGTAGGGGGAGGTACCAAAGCTACGCAGTATTTT. Its translation is CASSVGGGTKATQYF.

Here the CDR3 reads CASSMSAQPQHF. CDR3 DNA: TGTGCCAGTAGTATGTCCGCTCAGCCCCAGCATTTT. V usage is TRBV19 and J usage is TRBJ1-5; D is unclear. The CDR3 is 12 residues long. Germline V gene lookup returns CDR1 LNHDA and CDR2 SQIVND (reference sequence). The V gene lost 3 bases and the J gene lost 6 bases, with 6 bases spanning the gap.

Concerning this clonotype itself: One junction end disagrees with the germline gene, perhaps due to a read error. The rearrangement links TRBV7-3 to TRBJ2-4; no definite D call. The CDR3 has 13 residues. CDR1 SGHTA and CDR2 FQGTGA come from the germline V gene. The CDR3 reads CATSRGTGNIQYF. As DNA, the CDR3 is TGTGCCACCAGCAGAGGCACCGGGAACATTCAGTACTTC.

The V call is TRBV2, the J call TRBJ2-2; D remains unclear. The V gene's germline CDR1 is SNHLY and CDR2 FYNNEI. The CDR3 is 14 amino acids. Deletions cut 6 bases from V and 15 bases from J, with 23 bases between. CDR3 protein: CASSARGADTQLFF. CDR3 DNA sequence: TGTGCCAGCAGCGCACGAGGTGCGGATACGCAGTTGTTTTTT.

About this clonotype: Germline is not matched at one junction end, which may reflect a read error. The chain couples TRBV7-7 to TRBJ2-3, with D tentatively TRBD1 or TRBD2 (5 bases each). The CDR3 is made up of 12 amino acids. Germline loops: CDR1 SSHAT, CDR2 FNYEAQ (reference sequence). The chain's CDR3 is CARSVGADTQKF. In nucleotides, the CDR3 is TGTGCTCGCAGCGTCGGGGCAGATACGCAGAAGTTT.

In regard to this clonotype: One junction end disagrees with the germline gene, perhaps due to a read error. The chain employs TRBV7-9 and TRBJ2-3, with D perhaps assigned TRBD1 or TRBD2 (5 bases each). The CDR3 sequence is 13 residues long. Per germline, CDR1 SEHNR and CDR2 FQNEAQ (reference sequence). CDR3 in DNA: TGTGCCAGCAGGGACGGGGCTAGAGATACACAGTATTTC. Encoded protein: CASRDGARDTQYF.

V usage is TRBV7-9 and J usage is TRBJ2-7; D gene uncertain. Germline-derived CDR1 and CDR2 are SEHNR and FQNEAQ (reference sequence). V dropped 5 bases and J dropped 9 bases, with 23 bases sitting between them. This CDR3 is 15 amino acids long. CDR3: CASSRVRNSTDTQYV. DNA of the CDR3: TGTGCCAGCAGCAGGGTAAGAAACAGCACAGATACGCAGTACGTC.